Given below is one T cell receptor beta chain in context. The antigen remains undetermined. This entry belongs to a study of T cell responses to AZD1222 COVID-19 vaccine. TCRdb keeps only in-frame clones here, not all; method: immunoSEQ multiplex PCR. The data contain 95,000 to 150,000 clones, roughly 87% of them singletons. The study, taken as a whole, reports: Spike-specific TCR breadth and depth grew following two AZD1222 doses. Donors skewed white British and female; clonal diversity was possibly underestimated. Baseline antibody screening turned up just a handful of seropositive AZD1222 recipients.

This CDR3 is 13 amino acids long. Between the trimmed V and J ends, which lost 3 bases and 3 bases, there was a span of 8 bases. Germline-derived CDR1 and CDR2 are LNHDA and SQIVND (reference sequence). This chain connects TRBV19 to TRBJ1-2, with D perhaps TRBD1 (6 bases). This sequence originates from an adult who received the AZD1222 COVID-19 vaccine. Sequenced here: peripheral blood, sampled 28 days after the second AZD1222 dose. CDR3 nucleotides: TGTGCCAGTAGTATGGAGGGGGACTATGGCTACACCTTC. Its translation: CASSMEGDYGYTF.